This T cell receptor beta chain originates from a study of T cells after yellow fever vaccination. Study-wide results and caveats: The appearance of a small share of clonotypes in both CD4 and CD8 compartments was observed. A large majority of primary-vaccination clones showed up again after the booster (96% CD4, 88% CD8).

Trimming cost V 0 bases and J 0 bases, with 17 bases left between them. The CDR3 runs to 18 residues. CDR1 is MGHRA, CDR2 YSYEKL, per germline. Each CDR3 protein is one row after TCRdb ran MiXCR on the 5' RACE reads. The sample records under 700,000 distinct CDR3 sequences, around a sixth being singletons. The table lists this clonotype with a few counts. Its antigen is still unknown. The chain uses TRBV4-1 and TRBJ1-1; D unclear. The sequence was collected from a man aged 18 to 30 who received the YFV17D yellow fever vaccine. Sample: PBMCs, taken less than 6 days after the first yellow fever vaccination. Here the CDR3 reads CASSQDSGRTFMNTEAFF. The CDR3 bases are TGCGCCAGCAGCCAAGATTCCGGCAGGACCTTTATGAACACTGAAGCTTTCTTT.